This TCR beta chain was retrieved from a study of blood T cells in healthy people across ages. The germline CDR1 and CDR2 sequences are MNHEY and SVGEGT. The CDR3 contains 14 residues. Between the trimmed V and J ends, which lost 6 bases and 0 bases, there was a span of 9 bases. This clonotype was observed a few times. Its antigen is currently unknown. Then a second PCR, running roughly 7 to 11 cycles, was carried out with a sample-barcoded 5' primer and a J-beta primer mix. One entry per CDR3 protein, called by TCRdb with MiXCR from the 5' RACE reads. This table has approximately 820,000 distinct CDR3 sequences, roughly 44% appearing once. Study conclusions and caveats: Diversity figures derived from one million T cells were judged to underestimate the true value.

The J gene is TRBJ1-5, the V gene TRBV6-2 or TRBV6-3; D not certain. The sample taken for sequencing was blood. The TCR originated in a man between 60 and 75 years old in good health. The chain's CDR3 is CASRPGSSNQPQHF. The DNA for the CDR3 is TGTGCCAGCAGACCCGGTTCTAGCAATCAGCCCCAGCATTTT.